This passage covers 10 T cell receptor beta chains from one sample sequenced in a study of cytomegalovirus exposure and HLA in healthy donors (dated by TCRdb to 2016 to 2017). Library preparation was by the immunoSEQ multiplex PCR assay. The multiplex PCR relied on a mix of 60 forward primers for TCR Vbeta segments and 13 reverse primers for TCR Jbeta segments. TCRdb retrieved this table from immuneACCESS and kept in-frame rearrangements only. Not all clones are present; in checked studies, unresolved V genes account for under half, and no reason is known for the remainder. The sample yields around 85,000 clones; more than 75% were counted once. In total, the top ten clones hold roughly 25% of the sample. The specimen sequenced was PBMCs. These receptors came from a woman aged 45-59 years in good health and CMV-seropositive.

The chain links TRBV10-1 to TRBJ2-7; 7 bases align to TRBD1. The CDR3 contains 14 residues. Trimming cost V 3 bases and J 9 bases; bases outside gene matches: 11. The germline V gene encodes CDR1 WNHNN and CDR2 SYGVQD (reference sequence). The CDR3 loop is CASSDWDRRPWQYV. The CDR3 DNA sequence: TGCGCCAGCAGTGACTGGGACAGAAGACCCTGGCAGTACGTC.

This chain uses TRBV10-2 with TRBJ2-1; TRBD2 aligns across 11 bases. The CDR3 spans 15 residues. Trimming took 6 bases from V and 4 from J; bases not matched to a gene: 5. Germline CDR1 reads WSHSY; CDR2 reads SAAADI. The CDR3 DNA follows: TGCGCCAGCAGGACCAGGACTAGCGGGTACAATGAGCAGTTCTTC. It encodes CASRTRTSGYNEQFF.

This clone was seen a handful of times. The chain recombines TRBV2 with TRBJ2-3; 9 bases match TRBD1. After removal of 6 bases from V and 3 bases from J, the junction contained 4 bases not matched to a gene. The length of the CDR3 is 14 residues. The germline V gene has CDR1 SNHLY and CDR2 FYNNEI. CDR3 nucleotide sequence: TGTGCCAGCAGGCCGGGACAGGGAACAGATACGCAGTATTTT. Amino acids: CASRPGQGTDTQYF. Full variable domain (outside the CDR3, taken from reference TRBV2 and TRBJ2-3): EPEVTQTPSHQVTQMGQEVILRCVPISNHLYFYWYRQILGQKVEFLVSFYNNEISEKSEIFDDQFSVERPDGSNFTLKIRSTKLEDSAMYFCASRPGQGTDTQYFGPGTRLTVL.

The chain recombines TRBV30 with TRBJ1-3; 7 nucleotides line up with TRBD1. V was clipped by 2 bases and J by 2 bases; unmatched bases: 6. The germline gives CDR1 GTSNPN, CDR2 SVGIG (reference sequence). The CDR3 totals 15 residues. The CDR3 is CAWSKGQSTGNTIYF. Written as DNA, the CDR3 is TGTGCCTGGAGTAAGGGACAGTCTACTGGAAACACCATATATTTT.

V usage is TRBV18 and J usage is TRBJ2-3; D is perhaps TRBD1 (6 bases). The CDR3 runs 17 residues. V lost 3 bases and J lost 0, with 16 bases in between. From germline, CDR1 is KGHSH and CDR2 LQKENI. The CDR3 loop is CASSPFDLGASTDTQYF. CDR3 nucleotides: TGTGCCAGCTCACCCTTCGATCTGGGGGCTAGCACAGATACGCAGTATTTT. The variable domain in full, completed from reference TRBV18 and TRBJ2-3, reads NAGVMQNPRHLVRRRGQEARLRCSPMKGHSHVYWYRQLPEEGLKFMVYLQKENIIDESGMPKERFSAEFPKEGPSILRIQQVVRGDSAAYFCASSPFDLGASTDTQYFGPGTRLTVL.

The J gene is TRBJ1-1, the V gene TRBV18; TRBD1 matches 7 bases. This CDR3 has 13 amino acids. The V and J ends lost 6 bases and 4 bases, in that order; junction bases with no gene match: 5. CDR1 is KGHSH, CDR2 LQKENI, per germline. CDR3 DNA: TGTGCCAGCTCGGCAGGGGGAAGCACTGAAGCTTTCTTT. Translated: CASSAGGSTEAFF.

The chain has TRBV6-1 and TRBJ2-1; 11 nucleotides align to TRBD2. Germline assignment: CDR1 MNHNS and CDR2 SASEGT. Unmatched junction bases numbered 8, after V lost 2 bases and J lost 14 bases. This CDR3 is 14 amino acids long. CDR3 DNA sequence: TGTGCCAGCAGTGAAAGGGTAGCGGGGGGGCTGGAGTTCTTC. Its translation is CASSERVAGGLEFF.

On this clone: Distinct nucleotide sequences in the sample also encode this CDR3. The chain uses TRBV10-3 and TRBJ2-4; possibly TRBD1 for D (6 bases). V was pared by 0 bases and J by 3 bases, with 15 bases between. This CDR3 spans 17 amino acids. The germline V gene has CDR1 ENHRY and CDR2 SYGVKD. CDR3 region: CAISESLAEDSKNIQYF. Written as DNA, the CDR3 is TGTGCCATCAGTGAGTCCCTCGCGGAGGACAGCAAAAACATTCAGTACTTC.

In its sample, this clone was seen a few times. The CDR3 is CASVLWGQGVGEQFF. CDR3 DNA: TGTGCCAGCGTCCTCTGGGGACAGGGAGTGGGTGAGCAGTTCTTC. This chain links TRBV2 with TRBJ2-1; 9 positions agree with TRBD1. After removal of 8 bases from V and 9 bases from J, the junction contained 14 bases not matched to a gene. CDR1 SNHLY and CDR2 FYNNEI come from the germline V gene. The CDR3 spans 15 residues.

The chain employs TRBV2 and TRBJ2-6; 7 bases fit TRBD1. The germline V gene has CDR1 SNHLY and CDR2 FYNNEI. The CDR3 extends over 17 amino acids. The junction had 12 bases not matched to a gene; V was cut back by 8 bases and J by 2 bases. CDR3 coding DNA: TGTGCCAGCTCCCCCAGGACAGGCACTCCTGGGGCCAACGTCCTGACTTTC. Translation gives CASSPRTGTPGANVLTF.